The 25 T cell receptor beta chains given below trace back to one sample, sequenced in a study of STAT5B mutations in CD4+ large granular lymphocyte leukemia. Libraries were prepared by immunoSEQ multiplex PCR; TCRdb keeps only in-frame clonotypes and omits some of them. The data show roughly 48,000 clones, 60% to 75% seen once. What was sequenced was CD4+ T cells from blood buffy coats. These receptors were taken from a human donor in good health.

V gene TRBV6-1 combines with J gene TRBJ1-1; D is undetermined. V shed 2 bases and J shed 1 base, with 5 bases lying between them. The CDR3 spans 13 residues. The germline gives CDR1 MNHNS, CDR2 SASEGT. DNA for the CDR3: TGTGCCAGCAGTGAATGGAAGAACACTGAAGCTTTCTTT. It specifies CASSEWKNTEAFF.

The J gene is TRBJ2-5, the V gene TRBV7-2, with a weak D call TRBD2 (6 bases). CDR1 and CDR2 from the germline V gene are SGHTA and FQGNSA. This CDR3 comprises 15 residues. V was cut by 1 base and J by 2 bases, with 11 bases left in between. The CDR3 sequence is CASSLVASVQETQYF. In DNA form, the CDR3 reads TGTGCCAGCAGCTTAGTAGCTAGCGTGCAAGAGACCCAGTACTTC.

The chain employs TRBV5-1 and TRBJ2-7, with 10 nucleotides matching TRBD2. CDR1 is SGHRS and CDR2 is YFSETQ in the germline V gene. V gave up 1 base and J gave up 0 bases; unmatched junction bases: 10. The CDR3 consists of 18 residues. For the CDR3, the DNA is TGCGCCAGCAGCTTGTTTCCTAGCGGGGGCTCCCCCTCCTACGAGCAGTACTTC. Translation: CASSLFPSGGSPSYEQYF.

V usage is TRBV13 and J usage is TRBJ1-2; D remains ambiguous. The CDR3 length is 13 residues. V lost 5 bases to trimming and J lost 3 bases, with 10 bases between them. Germline values: CDR1 PRHDT, CDR2 FYEKMQ (reference sequence). This CDR3 reads CASSPYVDYGYTF. CDR3 sequence (DNA): TGTGCCAGCAGCCCCTACGTAGACTATGGCTACACCTTC.

The rearrangement links TRBV5-1 to TRBJ1-4; D remains unclear. The V gene lost 2 bases and the J gene lost 8 bases, with 10 bases spanning the gap. The CDR3 contains 13 residues. Germline-derived CDR1 and CDR2 are SGHRS and YFSETQ. CDR3 sequence (DNA): TGCGCCAGCAGCTTCGGGGTGCACGAAAAACTGTTTTTT. Its protein is CASSFGVHEKLFF.

The chain is built from TRBV18 and TRBJ1-5; perhaps TRBD1 as D (6 bases). Trimming cost V 6 bases and J 7 bases, with 19 bases left between them. The germline gives CDR1 KGHSH, CDR2 LQKENI. This CDR3 has 15 residues. CDR3 loop: CASSPAGGGVQPQHF. In nucleotides, the CDR3 is TGTGCCAGCTCTCCGGCCGGGGGGGGCGTGCAGCCCCAGCATTTT.

This chain joins TRBV9 and TRBJ2-3; D may match TRBD1 or TRBD2 (5 bases each). The CDR3 has 15 residues. Trimming took off 4 bases at V and 4 bases at J, with 16 bases between the two ends. Germline V gene data show CDR1 as SGDLS and CDR2 as YYNGEE. CDR3 in DNA: TGTGCCAGCAGCTATGGGACCTCCCAAGCAGATACGCAGTATTTT. Its protein product is CASSYGTSQADTQYF.

V is TRBV7-2 and J is TRBJ2-1, with TRBD1 identical over 7 bases. CDR3 length: 14 amino acids. V was pared by 5 bases and J by 5 bases, with 6 bases of the junction left unmatched. Germline assignment: CDR1 SGHTA and CDR2 FQGNSA. This CDR3 is CASSNRQGNNEQFF. The CDR3 coding sequence is TGTGCCAGCAGCAACCGACAGGGAAACAATGAGCAGTTCTTC.

Only one count was recorded for this clone. The rearrangement links TRBV29-1 to TRBJ2-5; the D gene is possibly TRBD2 (6 bases). V shed 8 bases and J shed 2 bases, with 18 bases lying between them. Germline-derived CDR1 and CDR2 are SQVTM and ANQGSEA. The CDR3 has 14 residues. The chain's CDR3 is CSFRGGSGQETQYF. In DNA form, the CDR3 reads TGCAGCTTCCGCGGCGGTAGCGGACAAGAGACCCAGTACTTC. Supplemented by reference TRBV29-1 and TRBJ2-5, the full variable domain reads SAVISQKPSRDICQRGTSLTIQCQVDSQVTMMFWYRQQPGQSLTLIATANQGSEATYESGFVIDKFPISRPNLTFSTLTVSNMSPEDSSIYLCSFRGGSGQETQYFGPGTRLLVL.

The chain recombines TRBV15 with TRBJ2-7; the D gene is possibly TRBD2 (6 bases). This CDR3 has 14 amino acids. Deletions cut 4 bases from V and 1 base from J, with 11 bases between. In germline, CDR1 is LNHNV, CDR2 YYDKDF (reference sequence). In DNA form, the CDR3 reads TGTGCCACCAGCAAGGGAGGTACTTCCTACGAGCAGTACTTC. It is translated as CATSKGGTSYEQYF.

V usage is TRBV29-1 and J usage is TRBJ2-7; TRBD2 agrees at 10 bases. V was pared by 6 bases and J by 3 bases, with 8 bases of the junction left unmatched. Germline lookup yields CDR1 SQVTM and CDR2 ANQGSEA. This CDR3 contains 14 residues. The CDR3: CSVGSGGGLYEQYF. CDR3 DNA sequence: TGCAGCGTAGGAAGCGGGGGGGGACTCTACGAGCAGTACTTC.

The rearrangement joins TRBV2 to TRBJ2-2; D may be TRBD1 (6 bases). The V gene lost 5 bases and the J gene lost 2 bases, with 12 bases spanning the gap. This CDR3 region has 15 residues. Per the germline V gene, CDR1 is SNHLY and CDR2 is FYNNEI. CDR3 in amino acids: CASSTGLSNTGELFF. The CDR3 DNA sequence: TGTGCCAGCAGTACAGGGTTAAGCAACACCGGGGAGCTGTTTTTT.

The V and J genes are TRBV18 and TRBJ1-3, with 12 nucleotides matching TRBD1. The ends lost 3 bases at V and 0 bases at J; junction bases unmatched: 9. Germline CDR1 is KGHSH and CDR2 is LQKENI. This CDR3 has 19 amino acids. The CDR3 sequence is CASSPPGTGGRDSGNTIYF. In DNA, the CDR3 is TGTGCCAGCTCACCTCCGGGGACAGGGGGCCGTGACTCTGGAAACACCATATATTTT. The complete variable domain, with remaining parts taken from reference TRBV18 and TRBJ1-3, reads NAGVMQNPRHLVRRRGQEARLRCSPMKGHSHVYWYRQLPEEGLKFMVYLQKENIIDESGMPKERFSAEFPKEGPSILRIQQVVRGDSAAYFCASSPPGTGGRDSGNTIYFGEGSWLTVV.

This clone showed up just a few times. The chain uses TRBV11-2 and TRBJ2-7; tentatively, D is TRBD1 (6 bases). V was clipped by 5 bases and J by 3 bases, with 17 bases between them. CDR1 SGHAT and CDR2 FQNNGV come from the germline V gene. This CDR3 contains 15 residues. CDR3 sequence reads: CASSLRRDISYEQYF. Written as DNA, the CDR3 is TGTGCCAGCAGCCTGCGACGGGACATTAGCTACGAGCAGTACTTC.

V gene TRBV28 combines with J gene TRBJ1-4; TRBD1 is a possible D gene (6 bases). Germline assignment: CDR1 MDHEN and CDR2 SYDVKM. Trimming removed 2 bases from V and 4 bases from J, with 11 bases in between. This CDR3 has 15 amino acids. CDR3 sequence (DNA): TGTGCCAGCAGTTTAAGCCGGGGGCTTAATGAAAAACTGTTTTTT. Its protein is CASSLSRGLNEKLFF. The variable domain in full, with the rest retrieved from reference TRBV28 and TRBJ1-4, is DVKVTQSSRYLVKRTGEKVFLECVQDMDHENMFWYRQDPGLGLRLIYFSYDVKMKEKGDIPEGYSVSREKKERFSLILESASTNQTSMYLCASSLSRGLNEKLFFGSGTQLSVL.

The J gene is TRBJ1-1, the V gene TRBV9, with D possibly matching TRBD1 (5 bases). The CDR3 consists of 12 residues. V dropped 5 bases and J dropped 1 base, with 6 bases sitting between them. Germline CDR1 reads SGDLS; CDR2 reads YYNGEE. The CDR3 reads CASRGTNTEAFF. The CDR3, as DNA: TGTGCCAGCAGGGGGACGAACACTGAAGCTTTCTTT. Drawing the rest from reference TRBV9 and TRBJ1-1, the complete variable domain is DSGVTQTPKHLITATGQRVTLRCSPRSGDLSVYWYQQSLDQGLQFLIQYYNGEERAKGNILERFSAQQFPDLHSELNLSSLELGDSALYFCASRGTNTEAFFGQGTRLTVV.

The V call is TRBV5-1, the J call TRBJ1-5, with TRBD1 as a possible D gene (5 bases). CDR1 and CDR2 (germline): SGHRS, YFSETQ. Trimming removed 3 bases from V and 2 bases from J, with 18 bases in between. The CDR3 is made up of 17 amino acids. CDR3 amino acids: CASSSRGGFGGNQPQHF. The DNA of the CDR3 is TGCGCCAGCAGCTCCCGCGGGGGGTTCGGAGGCAATCAGCCCCAGCATTTT.

The rearrangement uses TRBV7-2 and TRBJ2-7; D tentatively reads TRBD1 or TRBD2 (6 bases each). The V and J ends lost 1 base and 5 bases respectively, with 9 bases between them. Looked up from germline, CDR1 is SGHTA and CDR2 is FQGNSA. The CDR3 extends over 13 amino acids. As DNA, the CDR3 is TGTGCCAGCAGCTTAGACAGGGAGGACGAGCAGTACGTC. This encodes CASSLDREDEQYV.

This clone was detected once. The rearrangement links TRBV6-1 to TRBJ1-4; D gene ambiguous. This CDR3 comprises 14 residues. Germline V gives CDR1 MNHNS, CDR2 SASEGT. The V end was cut by 3 bases, the J end by 8 bases, with 13 bases between. Written as DNA, the CDR3 is TGTGCCAGCAGTGAGACCTGGGTGGAGGAAAAACTGTTTTTT. Amino acid sequence: CASSETWVEEKLFF.

This clone is a singleton in its sample. CDR3 protein: CASSFGPGADSNQPQHF. The CDR3 bases are TGTGCCAGCAGCTTTGGTCCAGGGGCGGATAGCAATCAGCCCCAGCATTTT. The chain carries TRBV7-2 and TRBJ1-5; D may be TRBD1 (6 bases). V lost 3 bases to trimming and J lost 0 bases, with 15 bases between them. The CDR3 is 17 residues long. CDR1 SGHTA and CDR2 FQGNSA come from the germline V gene. The full variable domain, completed using reference TRBV7-2 and TRBJ1-5, is GAGVSQSPSNKVTEKGKDVELRCDPISGHTALYWYRQSLGQGLEFLIYFQGNSAPDKSGLPSDRFSAERTGGSVSTLTIQRTQQEDSAVYLCASSFGPGADSNQPQHFGDGTRLSIL.

The table lists this clone with a few counts. The chain joins TRBV2 to TRBJ2-7, with TRBD1 matching over 10 bases. CDR1 SNHLY and CDR2 FYNNEI come from the germline V gene. The V segment lost 2 bases and the J segment 7 bases; nucleotides outside the gene matches: 11. This CDR3 region has 16 residues. In DNA, the CDR3 is TGTGCCAGCAGTGAATTAGGAGGGACAGGGGCTGGGGAGCAGTACTTC. Amino acid sequence: CASSELGGTGAGEQYF. The full variable domain, in which reference TRBV2 and TRBJ2-7 provide the parts outside the CDR3, is EPEVTQTPSHQVTQMGQEVILRCVPISNHLYFYWYRQILGQKVEFLVSFYNNEISEKSEIFDDQFSVERPDGSNFTLKIRSTKLEDSAMYFCASSELGGTGAGEQYFGPGTRLTVT.

The rearrangement uses TRBV10-3 and TRBJ2-3; either TRBD1 or TRBD2 may fit D (5 bases each). Germline assignment: CDR1 ENHRY and CDR2 SYGVKD. The germline V and J ends were trimmed by 0 bases and 8 bases, with 18 bases remaining between them. The CDR3 has 16 amino acids. The CDR3 DNA reads TGTGCCATCAGTGAGTCGACCATCGGGGTTGGGGGTACGCAGTATTTT. This codes for CAISESTIGVGGTQYF.

The rearrangement links TRBV2 to TRBJ1-4; a weak D match, TRBD1 (5 bases). Between the trimmed V and J ends, which lost 4 bases and 7 bases, there was a span of 13 bases. The CDR3 totals 14 residues. Germline lookup yields CDR1 SNHLY and CDR2 FYNNEI. CDR3 in DNA: TGTGCCAGCAGTGTCCTGGGGGGTATTGAAAAACTGTTTTTT. Its translation is CASSVLGGIEKLFF.

This chain connects TRBV10-3 to TRBJ2-2, with a tentative D call TRBD1 (5 bases). Germline-derived CDR1 and CDR2 are ENHRY and SYGVKD. V was trimmed by 10 bases and J by 6 bases, leaving 18 bases between them. The CDR3 is 14 residues long. The CDR3 bases are TGTGCCACGCGTCAGGGAACTGATTCCGGGGAGCTGTTTTTT. Protein sequence: CATRQGTDSGELFF.

V usage is TRBV20-1 and J usage is TRBJ2-1; D is uncertain. CDR1 is DFQATT and CDR2 is SNEGSKA in the germline V gene (reference sequence). Trimming pared 6 bases from V and 10 bases from J, leaving 7 bases between. CDR3 length: 9 amino acids. CDR3 protein: CSASSEQFF. As DNA, the CDR3 is TGCAGTGCATCTTCGGAGCAGTTCTTC.